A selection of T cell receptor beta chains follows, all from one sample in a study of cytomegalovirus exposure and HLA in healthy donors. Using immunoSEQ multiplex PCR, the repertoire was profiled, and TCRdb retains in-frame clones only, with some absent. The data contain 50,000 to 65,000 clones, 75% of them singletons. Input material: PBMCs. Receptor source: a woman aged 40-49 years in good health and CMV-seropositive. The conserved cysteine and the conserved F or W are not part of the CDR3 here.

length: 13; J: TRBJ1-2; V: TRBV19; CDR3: ASSISPGQGYGYT
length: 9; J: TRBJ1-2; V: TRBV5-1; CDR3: ASTDGKGYT
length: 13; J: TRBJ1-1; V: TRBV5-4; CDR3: ASSSSGTLNTEAF
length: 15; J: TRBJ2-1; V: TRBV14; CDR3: ASSHLQGAVSYNEQF
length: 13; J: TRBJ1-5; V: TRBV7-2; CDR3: ASSGIGNSNQPQH
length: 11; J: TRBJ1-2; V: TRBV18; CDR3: ASSQGDSYGYT
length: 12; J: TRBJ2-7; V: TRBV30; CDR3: AWTPKSNRDEQY
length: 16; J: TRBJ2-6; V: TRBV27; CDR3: ASSPGTGRSSGANVLT
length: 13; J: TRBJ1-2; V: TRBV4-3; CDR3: ASSQSRVGGYGYT
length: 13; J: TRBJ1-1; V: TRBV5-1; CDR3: ASSFAAGRRTEAF
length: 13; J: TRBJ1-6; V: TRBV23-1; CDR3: ASSQSRGFCSPLH
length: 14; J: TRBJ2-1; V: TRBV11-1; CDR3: ASSFMSGGPNNEQF
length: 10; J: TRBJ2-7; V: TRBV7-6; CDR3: ASSLGRGEQY
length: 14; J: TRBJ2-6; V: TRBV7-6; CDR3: ASSQSNRAGANVLT
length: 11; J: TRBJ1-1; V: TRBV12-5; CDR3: ASAPDSNTEAF
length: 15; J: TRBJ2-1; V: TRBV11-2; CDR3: ASSLDPAGGLYNEQF
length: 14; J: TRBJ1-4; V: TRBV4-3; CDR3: ASSHSDRGQNEKLF
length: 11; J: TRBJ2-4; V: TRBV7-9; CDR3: ASSLTPGHIQY
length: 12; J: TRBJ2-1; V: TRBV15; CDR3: ATTPGLALSEQF
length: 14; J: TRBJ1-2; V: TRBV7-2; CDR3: ASSLGTGPLGYGYT
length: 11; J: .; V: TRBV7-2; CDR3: ASSPSPGDEQY
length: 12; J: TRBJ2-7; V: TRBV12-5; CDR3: ASGSLAGAHEQY
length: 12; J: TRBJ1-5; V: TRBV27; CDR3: ASAKDRADQPQH
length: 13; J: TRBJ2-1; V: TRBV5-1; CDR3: ASSLASGGAYEQF
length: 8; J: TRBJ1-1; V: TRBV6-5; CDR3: ASWHTEAF
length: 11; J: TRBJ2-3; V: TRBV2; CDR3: ASSEQGADTQY
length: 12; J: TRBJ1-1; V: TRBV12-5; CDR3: ASGLLTGRSEAF
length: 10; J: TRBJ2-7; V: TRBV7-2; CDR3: ASSLALNEQY
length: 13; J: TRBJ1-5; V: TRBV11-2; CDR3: ASSPGGGSNQPQH
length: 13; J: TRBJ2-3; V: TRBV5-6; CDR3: ASSFVGGEADTQY
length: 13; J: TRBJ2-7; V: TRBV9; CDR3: ASSVADDYRNEQY
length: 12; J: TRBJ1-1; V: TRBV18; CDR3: ASSSGQGITEAF
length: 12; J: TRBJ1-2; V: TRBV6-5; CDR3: ASGGDRGNYGYT
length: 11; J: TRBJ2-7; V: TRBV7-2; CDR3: ASSLGGLYEQY
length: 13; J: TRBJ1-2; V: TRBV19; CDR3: ASSIGGGLRHGYT
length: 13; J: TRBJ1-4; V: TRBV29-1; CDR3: SVSRTGGVDEKLF
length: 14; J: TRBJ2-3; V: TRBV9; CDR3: ASSAGVAGGYDTQY
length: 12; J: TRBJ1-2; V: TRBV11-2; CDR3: ASSLDQGDYGYT
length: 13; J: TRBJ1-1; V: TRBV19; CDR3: ASTPMGRGNTEAF
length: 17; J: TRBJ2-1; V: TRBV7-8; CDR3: ASSLRPTSGGWSYNEQF
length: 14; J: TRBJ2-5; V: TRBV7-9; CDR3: ASSLGGFTAQETQY
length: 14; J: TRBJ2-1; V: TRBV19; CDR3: ASSTRTGAPYNEQF
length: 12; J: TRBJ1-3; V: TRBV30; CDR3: ACLVRAPGNTIY
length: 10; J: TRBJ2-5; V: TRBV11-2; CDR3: ASRDEVETQY
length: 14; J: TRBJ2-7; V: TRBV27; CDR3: ASSFMAQASSYEQY
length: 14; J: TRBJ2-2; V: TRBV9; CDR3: ASSVGGGPNTGELF
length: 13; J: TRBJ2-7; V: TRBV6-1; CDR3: ASSEGDRGFHEQY
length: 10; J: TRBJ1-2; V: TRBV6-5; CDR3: ASRESGRGYT
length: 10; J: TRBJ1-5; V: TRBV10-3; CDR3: AISTANQPQH
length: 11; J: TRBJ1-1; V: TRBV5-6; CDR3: ASSYNHLPQAF
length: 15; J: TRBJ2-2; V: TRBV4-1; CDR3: ASSQEWPTSSAGELF
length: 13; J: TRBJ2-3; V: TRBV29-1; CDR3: SVVVEGRLTDTQY
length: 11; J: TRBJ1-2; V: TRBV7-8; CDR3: ASSLAGAGRYT
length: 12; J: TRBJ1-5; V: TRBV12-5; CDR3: ASGLGGSAQPQH
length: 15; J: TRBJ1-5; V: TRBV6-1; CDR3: ASSAPLAPGSNQPQH